The clone carrying this TCR beta chain was seen ten or more times. The sample is drawn from a study of T cells in Graves' hyperthyroidism and ophthalmopathy. The study defined stable Graves' hyperthyroidism as no ophthalmopathy progression within 18 months. Uncontrolled infections, other autoimmune diseases, pregnancy or lactation led to exclusion of patients. Clinical symptoms, serum thyroxine and TRAb, thyroid ultrasound and orbital computed tomography together formed the diagnostic basis. TCR beta CDR3 regions were amplified from RNA transcripts. The TCR CDR3 first-round RT-PCR relied on the HTBI primer set. MiXCR, applied by TCRdb to the multiplex PCR reads, yields one record per CDR3 protein. This table has about 46,000 distinct CDR3 sequences, around 45% appearing once. Losses at the gene ends were 6 bases for V and 3 bases for J; bases not matched to a gene: 7. Germline V CDR1 and CDR2: KGHSH, LQKENI. CDR3 length equals 15 residues.

The chain joins TRBV18 to TRBJ1-5; TRBD1 matches 8 bases. The receptor's source is a woman aged 50 to 65 with Graves' hyperthyroidism. Sample: peripheral blood or thyroid tissue (not recorded which). In nucleotides, the CDR3 is TGTGCCAGCTCCCAGACAGGGGCTCCCAATCAGCCCCAGCATTTT. Translated: CASSQTGAPNQPQHF.